Shown below are 9 T cell receptor beta chains from a single sample sequenced in a study of cytomegalovirus exposure and HLA in healthy donors. Primers: 60 Vbeta forward and 13 Jbeta reverse. The repertoire was sequenced with immunoSEQ multiplex PCR; TCRdb's copy has only in-frame clones and lacks some. Here the sample spans about 120,000 clones, about three quarters being singletons. Input material: PBMCs. These receptors were obtained from a man aged 25-45 years in good health and CMV-seronegative.

The V gene is TRBV20-1, the J gene TRBJ1-2; no clear D gene. The CDR3 is 11 residues long. The germline gives CDR1 DFQATT, CDR2 SNEGSKA (reference sequence). With 4 bases removed from V and 6 bases from J, the gap between germline ends came to 9 bases. The CDR3 sequence is CSAIWQNGYTF. In DNA form, the CDR3 reads TGCAGTGCTATCTGGCAGAATGGCTACACCTTC.

Written as DNA, the CDR3 is TGCGCCAGCAGCCAAGTGTCCCTAGCGGGGGCGGGGGATACGCAGTATTTT. This codes for CASSQVSLAGAGDTQYF. This sequence joins TRBV4-3 and TRBJ2-3; 10 bases align to TRBD2. This CDR3 contains 17 residues. The V gene end was trimmed by 1 base and the J gene end by 6 bases; junction bases not matched to a gene: 10. The V gene's germline CDR1 is LGHNA and CDR2 YSLEER.

This clone is a singleton in its sample. Other DNA sequences within the sample encode an identical CDR3. V and J are TRBV9 and TRBJ1-2, with 10 bases aligning to TRBD1. This CDR3 is 14 amino acids long. Per the germline V gene, CDR1 is SGDLS and CDR2 is YYNGEE. V dropped 3 bases and J dropped 2; count of bases not matched to a gene: 1. CDR3: CASSAGQGNYGYTF. DNA for the CDR3: TGTGCCAGCAGCGCGGGACAGGGGAACTATGGCTACACCTTC.

The rearrangement joins TRBV2 to TRBJ1-5; a possible D gene is TRBD1 (6 bases). With 6 bases removed from V and 0 bases from J, the gap between germline ends came to 18 bases. This CDR3 comprises 17 residues. Germline V gives CDR1 SNHLY, CDR2 FYNNEI. DNA of the CDR3: TGTGCCAGCAGGGCAGGGGAGATGCGGTATAGCAATCAGCCCCAGCATTTT. Protein product: CASRAGEMRYSNQPQHF. Full variable domain (missing parts from reference TRBV2 and TRBJ1-5): EPEVTQTPSHQVTQMGQEVILRCVPISNHLYFYWYRQILGQKVEFLVSFYNNEISEKSEIFDDQFSVERPDGSNFTLKIRSTKLEDSAMYFCASRAGEMRYSNQPQHFGDGTRLSIL.

This clone was picked up one time. The chain employs TRBV18 and TRBJ2-3; tentative D call: TRBD1 (6 bases). V was shortened by 3 bases and J by 4 bases, with 17 bases between the two germline ends. The CDR3 consists of 16 residues. Germline CDR1 and CDR2: KGHSH and LQKENI. CDR3 in amino acids: CASSPRRGGSPDTQYF. DNA for the CDR3: TGTGCCAGCTCACCGCGTCGAGGGGGTTCCCCAGATACGCAGTATTTT. Based on the CDR3 plus reference TRBV18 and TRBJ2-3, the full variable domain is NAGVMQNPRHLVRRRGQEARLRCSPMKGHSHVYWYRQLPEEGLKFMVYLQKENIIDESGMPKERFSAEFPKEGPSILRIQQVVRGDSAAYFCASSPRRGGSPDTQYFGPGTRLTVL.

The chain joins TRBV2 to TRBJ2-1, with TRBD1 as a possible D gene (5 bases). The CDR3 length is 16 residues. Per germline, CDR1 SNHLY and CDR2 FYNNEI. The V and J ends lost 8 bases and 0 bases respectively, with 17 bases between them. CDR3 residues: CASVGQKFRSYNEQFF. CDR3 bases: TGTGCCAGCGTCGGACAAAAATTTCGCTCCTACAATGAGCAGTTCTTC.

The chain recombines TRBV2 with TRBJ2-3; maybe TRBD2 (5 bases). The ends were cut back, 6 bases at V and 2 bases at J, with 6 bases in the middle. CDR1 and CDR2 from the germline V gene are SNHLY and FYNNEI. CDR3 size: 12 residues. The DNA for the CDR3 is TGTGCCAGCAGAGCGGACACAGATACGCAGTATTTT. Translating it yields CASRADTDTQYF.

This clone was seen only a few times. The chain recombines TRBV4-1 with TRBJ2-7, with 9 bases fitting TRBD1. Germline CDR1 and CDR2: MGHRA and YSYEKL. V dropped 3 bases and J dropped 3; count of bases not matched to a gene: 6. The CDR3 consists of 15 residues. As DNA, the CDR3 is TGCGCCAGCAGCCACGGGACAGGGCTAATCTACGAGCAGTACTTC. Translation gives CASSHGTGLIYEQYF.

The chain combines TRBV27 with TRBJ2-7; D is perhaps TRBD1 (6 bases). CDR1 MNHEY and CDR2 SMNVEV come from the germline V gene (reference sequence). V lost 0 bases and J lost 1, with 13 bases in between. The CDR3 totals 16 residues. The CDR3 DNA follows: TGTGCCAGCAGTTTATCCCAGGGGTCGCCTTCCTACGAGCAGTACTTC. It encodes CASSLSQGSPSYEQYF.